The entry below gives a single TCR beta chain sequence along with its context. The antigen is undetermined. Unmatched junction bases numbered 4, after V lost 3 bases and J lost 4 bases. This CDR3 has 15 amino acids. Germline loops: CDR1 SGDLS, CDR2 YYNGEE. Profiling relied on immunoSEQ multiplex PCR, and the TCRdb table lists in-frame clones only, not all of them. The table shows 500,000 to 700,000 clones, with around 95% occurring only once. The naive CD8 fraction comprised CD45RO-negative cells positively selected for CCR7 and excluded terminally differentiated effector memory CD45RA+ cells. The source of the sample is a study of shared clonotypes between healthy human individuals. General observations from the study: Naive CD4 clonotypes were shared across several donors at around 5.4%.

The TCR sequence derives from a woman aged 25 to 45 in good health. Sequenced: naive CD8+ T cells sorted from blood. J is TRBJ2-1 and V is TRBV9, with 10 bases fitting TRBD2. CDR3 nucleotides: TGTGCCAGCAGCGCAGGACTAGCGGAGTACAATGAGCAGTTCTTC. Residues: CASSAGLAEYNEQFF.